This T cell receptor (beta chain) was recorded in a study of siplizumab effects on memory and regulatory T cells. The study, taken as a whole, reports: Among sequences traceable to unstimulated CD4+ memory cells, alloreactive ones were significantly reduced by siplizumab. Proliferating siplizumab-culture Tregs lacked confirmation of suppressive function. Sequences below about 10^-5 frequency were poorly captured, limiting mapping of alloreactive clones.

With regard to this clone: Its antigen is currently unknown.

Losses at the gene ends were 0 bases for V and 9 bases for J; bases not matched to a gene: 6. From germline, CDR1 is SGHRS and CDR2 YFSETQ. CDR3 length: 15 amino acids. Using immunoSEQ multiplex PCR, the repertoire was profiled, and TCRdb retains in-frame clones only, with some absent. The sample shows about 100,000 clones, 94% of them seen only once. The sample was non-Treg CD4+ T cells sorted from blood. This TCR derives from a human donor in good health. J is TRBJ2-1 and V is TRBV5-1; 10 bases are shared with TRBD2. The CDR3 DNA reads as TGCGCCAGCAGCTTGGCCCAGTCTAGCGGGAGTGAGCAGTTCTTC. Amino acid sequence: CASSLAQSSGSEQFF.